This entry lists 22 T cell receptor beta chains sequenced from one sample in a study of T cell repertoires in cytomegalovirus infection. From the reads, TCRdb called clonotypes with MiXCR, one entry per CDR3 protein. In the table there are hundreds of thousands of distinct CDR3 sequences, roughly 26% of which are singletons. Sample: CD8+ T cells from PBMCs. Receptor source: a human donor in good health (CMV status not recorded). Some clones in this sample may be carry-over from other donors' samples.

This chain links TRBV20-1 with TRBJ1-2; maybe TRBD1 (5 bases). V dropped 2 bases and J dropped 5 bases, with 21 bases sitting between them. Germline CDR1 is DFQATT and CDR2 is SNEGSKA (reference sequence). The CDR3 has 16 amino acids. CDR3 sequence reads: CSARINRDRGPYGYTF. For the CDR3, the DNA is TGCAGTGCTAGAATAAACCGGGACCGCGGGCCTTATGGCTACACCTTC.

This clonotype was picked up a small number of times. The V call is TRBV25-1, the J call TRBJ1-5; D is unclear. The ends were cut back, 3 bases at V and 5 bases at J, with 17 bases in the middle. The CDR3 has 16 residues. Per the germline V gene, CDR1 is MGHDK and CDR2 is SYGVNS. CDR3: CASSDVGVGIHQPQHF. The CDR3 DNA sequence: TGTGCCAGCAGTGACGTAGGCGTGGGCATTCATCAGCCCCAGCATTTT. The complete variable domain, with remaining parts taken from reference TRBV25-1 and TRBJ1-5, reads EADIYQTPRYLVIGTGKKITLECSQTMGHDKMYWYQQDPGMELHLIHYSYGVNSTEKGDLSSESTVSRIRTEHFPLTLESARPSHTSQYLCASSDVGVGIHQPQHFGDGTRLSIL.

This clonotype occurred a few times. The rearrangement uses TRBV5-6 and TRBJ2-7, with D possibly being TRBD1 or TRBD2 (5 bases each). CDR3 length equals 17 residues. V lost 2 bases and J 6 bases, leaving 24 bases between the germline ends. Germline-derived CDR1 and CDR2 are SGHDT and YYEEEE. This CDR3 reads CASSFHRDGILPGEQYF. The CDR3 DNA sequence: TGTGCCAGCAGCTTTCACCGGGACGGTATTCTTCCGGGCGAGCAGTACTTC. The whole variable domain, filled in from reference TRBV5-6 and TRBJ2-7, reads DAGVTQSPTHLIKTRGQQVTLRCSPKSGHDTVSWYQQALGQGPQFIFQYYEEEERQRGNFPDRFSGHQFPNYSSELNVNALLLGDSALYLCASSFHRDGILPGEQYFGPGTRLTVT.

Turning to this clonotype: This CDR3 fails to terminate in the conserved phenylalanine or tryptophan, so it likely reflects a read error. The chain has TRBV20-1 and TRBJ1-5; tentative D call: TRBD1 (5 bases). The CDR3 loop spans 14 amino acids. In germline, CDR1 is DFQATT, CDR2 SNEGSKA (reference sequence). CDR3 bases: TGCAGTGCAAGAGGGGAGGGTAGCAATCAGCCCCAGCATTTG. Protein product: CSARGEGSNQPQHL.

This clonotype appeared a few times. The V gene is TRBV12-5, the J gene TRBJ2-1; D is unclear. Between the trimmed V and J ends, which lost 4 bases and 6 bases, there was a span of 10 bases. The CDR3 totals 13 residues. The V gene's germline CDR1 is LGHNT and CDR2 FRNRAP. The CDR3 DNA sequence: TGTGCTAGTGGTTCCCCCCCCGTCAATGAGCAGTTCTTC. It is translated as CASGSPPVNEQFF.

This clonotype has just a few counts. J is TRBJ1-1 and V is TRBV29-1; unclear D gene. CDR1 and CDR2 (germline): SQVTM, ANQGSEA. Trimming stripped 1 base from V and 6 bases from J, with 15 bases between. This CDR3 is 14 amino acids long. CDR3 DNA: TGCAGCGTTGAAGGTGAGACCGGAGTCCCTGAAGCTTTCTTT. Its protein is CSVEGETGVPEAFF.

J is TRBJ2-2 and V is TRBV24-1; D is perhaps TRBD1 or TRBD2 (6 bases each). The germline V and J ends were trimmed by 1 base and 4 bases, with 24 bases remaining between them. Germline assignment: CDR1 KGHDR and CDR2 SFDVKD. The CDR3 covers 20 residues. CDR3 DNA: TGTGCCACCAGTGATTTAACAATCGCGATATCGGGGGCGCGCACCGGGGAGCTGTTTTTT. Amino acids: CATSDLTIAISGARTGELFF.

This clonotype was seen more than once but under ten times. V is TRBV3-1 and J is TRBJ2-1; tentative D call: TRBD2 (6 bases). The CDR3 is made up of 19 amino acids. V lost 0 bases, J lost 4 bases, and 22 bases lay in between. Germline CDR1 is LGHDT and CDR2 is YNNKEL (reference sequence). CDR3 in amino acids: CASSQDPSLAGPLYNEQFF. CDR3 DNA: TGTGCCAGCAGCCAAGATCCCTCTCTTGCGGGGCCGTTATACAATGAGCAGTTCTTC.

Note on this clonotype: Since a much larger clone is just one base distant, this may be a read error. The chain joins TRBV7-8 to TRBJ2-5, with D unresolved. In germline, CDR1 is SGHVS, CDR2 FQNEAQ. The length of the CDR3 is 13 residues. The CDR3 DNA follows: TGTGCCAACAGCTCGGCCAAGCGAGAGACCCAGTACTTC. It is translated as CANSSAKRETQYF.

The J gene is TRBJ2-5, the V gene TRBV12-3 or TRBV12-4; TRBD2 matches 9 bases. The CDR3 is 16 amino acids. The V gene end was trimmed by 5 bases and the J gene end by 4 bases; junction bases not matched to a gene: 11. The CDR3 region is CASSPGTSWEIETQYF. The CDR3 DNA reads as TGTGCCAGCAGTCCCGGGACTAGCTGGGAGATAGAGACCCAGTACTTC.

With regard to this clonotype: A much larger clone differs by one base, so this may be a read error. The chain uses TRBV25-1 and TRBJ2-3; no reliable D call. There are 13 residues in the CDR3. Germline assignment: CDR1 MGHDK and CDR2 SYGVNS. As DNA, the CDR3 is TGTGCCAGCAGCGAGACCTACCAGGATATGCAGTATTTT. The encoded protein is CASSETYQDMQYF.

This clonotype was observed many times. The rearrangement joins TRBV12-3 or TRBV12-4 to TRBJ2-6, with 7 bases matching TRBD1. The V gene end was trimmed by 2 bases and the J gene end by 0 bases; junction bases not matched to a gene: 10. The CDR3 runs to 19 residues. This CDR3 reads CASSLRGRQGYSGANVLTF. CDR3 DNA: TGTGCCAGCAGTTTAAGGGGAAGACAGGGATACTCTGGGGCCAACGTCCTGACTTTC.

This clonotype was detected many times. This rearrangement joins TRBV7-2 to TRBJ2-1; D might be TRBD1 (6 bases). The germline V and J ends were trimmed by 8 bases and 7 bases, with 24 bases remaining between them. In germline, CDR1 is SGHTA, CDR2 FQGNSA. This CDR3 is 16 amino acids long. The CDR3 nucleotides read TGTGCCAGCCCCCCCCACCCCTACAGGGTCTGGAATGAGCAGTTCTTC. Translation gives CASPPHPYRVWNEQFF.

A word on this clonotype: Compared with germline, one end of the junction differs, possibly owing to a read error. The rearrangement joins TRBV4-2 to TRBJ1-2, with D possibly matching TRBD1 (5 bases). The CDR3 runs to 13 residues. Germline V CDR1 and CDR2: LGHNA, YNFKEQ. CDR3 coding DNA: TGTGCCAGCAGCCAAGTGGGAGATCAAGGACATAACTTC. This gives the protein CASSQVGDQGHNF.

The gene calls are TRBV7-9 and TRBJ2-3; TRBD2 is a possible D gene (7 bases). V was pared by 7 bases and J by 2 bases, with 19 bases between. The CDR3 contains 16 residues. CDR1 and CDR2 from the germline V gene are SEHNR and FQNEAQ (reference sequence). CDR3 region: CASTIRGGGDTDTQYF. The CDR3, as DNA: TGTGCCAGCACTATCAGAGGAGGGGGGGACACAGATACGCAGTATTTT.

This chain joins TRBV12-3 or TRBV12-4 and TRBJ2-5, with TRBD2 matching 7 bases. V lost 8 bases to trimming and J lost 1 base; unmatched junction nucleotides: 4. The CDR3 is 13 amino acids. CDR3 in amino acids: CASGGGFQETQYF. CDR3 coding DNA: TGTGCCAGCGGGGGGGGGTTCCAAGAGACCCAGTACTTC.

This chain links TRBV7-9 with TRBJ1-1; D is possibly TRBD1 (6 bases). The ends were cut back, 5 bases at V and 0 bases at J, with 16 bases in the middle. The CDR3 length is 16 residues. Germline assignment: CDR1 SEHNR and CDR2 FQNEAQ (reference sequence). In DNA, the CDR3 is TGTGCCAGCAGCCTTGACAGGATTGGCATGAACACTGAAGCTTTCTTT. This codes for CASSLDRIGMNTEAFF.

This clonotype came up many times. At one end the junction does not follow the germline gene, possibly because of a read error. The chain links TRBV7-2 to TRBJ2-5; 8 bases agree with TRBD2. This CDR3 contains 15 residues. CDR1 is SGHTA, CDR2 FQGNSA, per germline. The CDR3: CASSLTGGAQKTQYF. The CDR3 DNA sequence: TGTGCCAGCAGCCTAACCGGGGGGGCCCAAAAGACCCAGTACTTC.

The gene calls are TRBV27 and TRBJ2-7; no firm D call. CDR1 is MNHEY, CDR2 SMNVEV, per germline (reference sequence). Trimming shortened V by 4 bases and J by 2 bases, and 9 bases separated the two germline ends. The length of the CDR3 is 13 residues. DNA for the CDR3: TGTGCCAGCAGTTACTCCCATACCTACGAGCAGTACTTC. This encodes CASSYSHTYEQYF.

This clonotype was seen a handful of times. The junction and the germline gene differ at one end; a read error may be behind it. This chain joins TRBV27 and TRBJ2-3; D perhaps matches TRBD2 (5 bases). CDR1 is MNHEY and CDR2 is SMNVEV in the germline V gene (reference sequence). This CDR3 is 13 amino acids long. The CDR3 sequence: CASSLSREPRQYF. The CDR3 region has the DNA TGTGCCAGCAGTCTATCCCGGGAACCTAGGCAGTATTTT.

This clonotype was observed at least ten times. The chain couples TRBV7-6 to TRBJ2-5; no firm D call. This CDR3 spans 15 amino acids. The V gene lost 1 base and the J gene lost 1 base, with 10 bases spanning the gap. Germline CDR1 and CDR2: SGHVS and FNYEAQ. CDR3 DNA: TGTGCCAGCAGCTTAGATTTCGCAGCCCAAGAGACCCAGTACTTC. Amino acid sequence: CASSLDFAAQETQYF.

The V gene is TRBV28, the J gene TRBJ2-5; D call uncertain. With 3 bases removed from V and 2 bases from J, the gap between germline ends came to 10 bases. The germline V gene encodes CDR1 MDHEN and CDR2 SYDVKM. There are 14 residues in the CDR3. The CDR3 DNA reads as TGTGCCAGCAGTTTTTTGGGGAATCAAGAGACCCAGTACTTC. This sequence encodes CASSFLGNQETQYF. Full variable domain (rest looked up from reference TRBV28 and TRBJ2-5): DVKVTQSSRYLVKRTGEKVFLECVQDMDHENMFWYRQDPGLGLRLIYFSYDVKMKEKGDIPEGYSVSREKKERFSLILESASTNQTSMYLCASSFLGNQETQYFGPGTRLLVL.